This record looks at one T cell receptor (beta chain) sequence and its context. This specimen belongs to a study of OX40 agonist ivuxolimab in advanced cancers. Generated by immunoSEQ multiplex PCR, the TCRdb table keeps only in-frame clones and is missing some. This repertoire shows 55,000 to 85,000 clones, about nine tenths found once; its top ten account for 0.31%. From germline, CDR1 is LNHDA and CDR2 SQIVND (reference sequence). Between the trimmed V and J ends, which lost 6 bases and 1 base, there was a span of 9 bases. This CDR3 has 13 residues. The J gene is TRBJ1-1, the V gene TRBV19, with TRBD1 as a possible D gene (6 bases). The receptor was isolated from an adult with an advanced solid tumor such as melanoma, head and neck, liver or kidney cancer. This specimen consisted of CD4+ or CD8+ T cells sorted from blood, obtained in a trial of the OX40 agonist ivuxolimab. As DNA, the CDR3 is TGTGCCAGTAGCCAGGGGTGGAACACTGAAGCTTTCTTT. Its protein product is CASSQGWNTEAFF.